The 19 T cell receptor beta chains reported below all come from one sample, sequenced in a study of OX40 agonist ivuxolimab in advanced cancers. Some clones are missing from TCRdb's copy, which holds only in-frame ones; the method was immunoSEQ multiplex PCR. Seen here are approximately 66,000 clones, 85% observed once, and the top ten hold about 0.82%. Sequenced here: CD4+ or CD8+ T cells sorted from blood, sampled in a trial of the OX40 agonist ivuxolimab. The receptors come from an adult with an advanced solid tumor such as melanoma, head and neck, liver or kidney cancer.

This chain uses TRBV9 with TRBJ1-2; the D is unclear. V gave up 0 bases and J gave up 3 bases, with 12 bases separating them. The CDR3 is 15 residues long. Germline V CDR1 and CDR2: SGDLS, YYNGEE. This CDR3 reads CASSVGEGIYYGYTF. The DNA for the CDR3 is TGTGCCAGCAGCGTAGGGGAGGGCATCTACTATGGCTACACCTTC. The full variable domain, with the rest looked up from reference TRBV9 and TRBJ1-2, is DSGVTQTPKHLITATGQRVTLRCSPRSGDLSVYWYQQSLDQGLQFLIQYYNGEERAKGNILERFSAQQFPDLHSELNLSSLELGDSALYFCASSVGEGIYYGYTFGSGTRLTVV.

The rearrangement links TRBV5-6 to TRBJ1-1; 9 nucleotides agree with TRBD1. This CDR3 is built from 14 residues. Germline trimming cut 5 bases from V and 0 bases from J; bases unmatched to any gene: 2. From germline, CDR1 is SGHDT and CDR2 YYEEEE. The CDR3 nucleotides are TGTGCCAGCAGTACAGGGGGCTTGAACACTGAAGCTTTCTTT. It yields the protein CASSTGGLNTEAFF.

The sample holds one count of this clone. The chain joins TRBV11-2 to TRBJ1-4; 7 bases agree with TRBD1. There are 16 residues in the CDR3. With 1 base clipped from V and 8 bases from J, the junction kept 10 bases outside the gene matches. Germline V CDR1 and CDR2: SGHAT, FQNNGV. The CDR3 is CASSLGRQGIREKLFF. CDR3 nucleotides: TGTGCCAGCAGCTTAGGCCGACAGGGAATTCGCGAAAAACTGTTTTTT.

This chain uses TRBV5-4 with TRBJ2-1, with D possibly being TRBD2 (5 bases). V lost 0 bases, J lost 9 bases, and 10 bases lay in between. Germline CDR1 is SGHNT and CDR2 is YYREEE (reference sequence). This CDR3 spans 13 amino acids. CDR3 nucleotide sequence: TGTGCCAGCAGCTTGGCTCGTCGGGGTGAGCAGTTCTTC. Encoded protein: CASSLARRGEQFF. Using reference TRBV5-4 and TRBJ2-1 for the parts outside the CDR3, the full variable domain is ETGVTQSPTHLIKTRGQQVTLRCSSQSGHNTVSWYQQALGQGPQFIFQYYREEENGRGNFPPRFSGLQFPNYSSELNVNALELDDSALYLCASSLARRGEQFFGPGTRLTVL.

The rearrangement joins TRBV18 to TRBJ1-6; 7 bases agree with TRBD1. This CDR3 has 13 residues. In germline, CDR1 is KGHSH, CDR2 LQKENI. The V gene end was trimmed by 6 bases and the J gene end by 8 bases; junction bases not matched to a gene: 4. CDR3: CASSPTGDSPLHF. CDR3 in DNA: TGTGCCAGCTCGCCCACAGGGGATTCACCCCTCCACTTT.

This chain connects TRBV6-5 to TRBJ1-2, with D possibly matching TRBD1 (5 bases). Per the germline V gene, CDR1 is MNHEY and CDR2 is SVGAGI. CDR3 length: 14 amino acids. Trimming left V 5 bases short and J 0 bases short, with 10 bases between. CDR3 in amino acids: CASSKGIANYGYTF. CDR3 sequence (DNA): TGTGCCAGCAGTAAGGGGATAGCTAACTATGGCTACACCTTC.

V and J are TRBV7-9 and TRBJ2-1; TRBD2 agrees at 10 bases. There are 16 residues in the CDR3. From germline, CDR1 is SEHNR and CDR2 FQNEAQ (reference sequence). V was pared by 5 bases and J by 5 bases, with 9 bases of the junction left unmatched. CDR3 DNA sequence: TGTGCCAGCAGCCCGGAGTTCGGACTAGCGGACAATGAGCAGTTCTTC. Translation gives CASSPEFGLADNEQFF.

The rearrangement links TRBV7-8 to TRBJ1-2; 8 bases are a match to TRBD1. The V segment lost 4 bases and the J segment 0 bases; nucleotides outside the gene matches: 4. CDR1 is SGHVS, CDR2 FQNEAQ, per germline. The CDR3 is 15 amino acids. The CDR3 loop is CASSWDRLPNYGYTF. The CDR3, as DNA: TGTGCCAGCAGCTGGGACAGGCTCCCTAACTATGGCTACACCTTC.

This chain connects TRBV5-1 to TRBJ2-7, with 8 bases identical to TRBD1. CDR1 and CDR2 from the germline V gene are SGHRS and YFSETQ. Trimming at V came to 4 bases and at J to 7 bases, leaving 7 bases not matched to a gene. The CDR3 has 13 amino acids. The CDR3 DNA reads as TGCGCCAGCAGCGCAAGGACAGGGCATGAGCAGTACTTC. Its translation: CASSARTGHEQYF.

V gene TRBV7-2 combines with J gene TRBJ1-3; D is undetermined. The germline V and J ends were trimmed by 1 base and 2 bases, with 12 bases remaining between them. CDR3 size: 16 residues. CDR1 is SGHTA and CDR2 is FQGNSA in the germline V gene. This CDR3 reads CASSLGVTGPGNTIYF. The CDR3 coding sequence is TGTGCCAGCAGCTTAGGGGTCACCGGACCTGGAAACACCATATATTTT.

V is TRBV5-1 and J is TRBJ1-2, with D possibly matching TRBD1 (5 bases). V lost 0 bases to trimming and J lost 2 bases, with 14 bases between them. This CDR3 is 16 amino acids long. Germline V gene data show CDR1 as SGHRS and CDR2 as YFSETQ. DNA of the CDR3: TGCGCCAGCAGCTTGGCAGGGCCCCGGGACAACTATGGCTACACCTTC. Protein product: CASSLAGPRDNYGYTF.

This clone was recorded only once. V usage is TRBV7-9 and J usage is TRBJ2-5, with 13 bases lining up with TRBD2. The CDR3 consists of 17 residues. Unmatched junction bases numbered 12, after V lost 6 bases and J lost 5 bases. CDR1 and CDR2 from the germline V gene are SEHNR and FQNEAQ (reference sequence). CDR3 nucleotides: TGTGCCAGCAGTCGAACTAGCGGGAGGGCAGAAGGTGAGACCCAGTACTTC. This gives the protein CASSRTSGRAEGETQYF.

V usage is TRBV6-6 and J usage is TRBJ1-3, with D unclear. Trimming took 8 bases from V and 1 from J, leaving 12 bases between them. Germline V gene data show CDR1 as MNHNY and CDR2 as SVGAGI (reference sequence). The CDR3 length is 14 residues. The CDR3 DNA is TGTGCCAGCCTAGGCGCGGGATCTGGAAACACCATATATTTT. Encoded protein: CASLGAGSGNTIYF.

This rearrangement joins TRBV4-2 to TRBJ1-1; D ambiguous. The CDR3 totals 16 residues. CDR1 and CDR2 (germline): LGHNA, YNFKEQ. Deletions cut 4 bases from V and 1 base from J, with 16 bases between. CDR3 bases: TGTGCCAGCAGCCCCCTAGGGTATGATTCGAACACTGAAGCTTTCTTT. As protein: CASSPLGYDSNTEAFF.

This sequence joins TRBV2 and TRBJ2-5; 14 positions agree with TRBD2. Trimming took 6 bases from V and 5 from J; bases not matched to a gene: 5. Germline V gives CDR1 SNHLY, CDR2 FYNNEI. The CDR3 is 15 residues long. The CDR3 DNA sequence: TGTGCCAGCAGGCAGGGACTAGCGGGGGAGGAGACCCAGTACTTC. This gives the protein CASRQGLAGEETQYF.

This clone appeared a single time. V is TRBV14 and J is TRBJ2-3; D might be TRBD1 (6 bases). V shed 3 bases and J shed 10 bases, with 17 bases lying between them. Germline values: CDR1 SGHDN, CDR2 FVKESK. This CDR3 contains 14 residues. For the CDR3, the DNA is TGTGCCAGCAGCCACCCCGGGACACCCCAGGCGCAGTATTTT. Amino acids: CASSHPGTPQAQYF.

The chain has TRBV7-2 and TRBJ1-2; D is possibly TRBD1 (6 bases). The CDR3 consists of 13 residues. The V gene lost 1 base and the J gene lost 7 bases, with 10 bases spanning the gap. The germline V gene has CDR1 SGHTA and CDR2 FQGNSA. The DNA of the CDR3 is TGTGCCAGCAGCTTAGGACAGGTTCCTGGCTACACCTTC. This sequence encodes CASSLGQVPGYTF.

This rearrangement joins TRBV7-9 to TRBJ1-5, with 8 positions matching TRBD1. This CDR3 contains 17 residues. The germline CDR1 and CDR2 sequences are SEHNR and FQNEAQ (reference sequence). J lost 6 bases, V lost 0 bases, and 10 bases had no gene match. In nucleotides, the CDR3 is TGTGCCAGCAGCTTAGCGGGAGGACAGGGACGAACTCAGCCCCAGCATTTT. Its protein product is CASSLAGGQGRTQPQHF. Supplemented by reference TRBV7-9 and TRBJ1-5, the full variable domain reads DTGVSQNPRHKITKRGQNVTFRCDPISEHNRLYWYRQTLGQGPEFLTYFQNEAQLEKSRLLSDRFSAERPKGSFSTLEIQRTEQGDSAMYLCASSLAGGQGRTQPQHFGDGTRLSIL.

The V and J genes are TRBV5-1 and TRBJ2-2, with D possibly TRBD1 on 6 matching bases. CDR1 and CDR2 (germline): SGHRS, YFSETQ. The CDR3 runs 15 residues. The V end was cut by 6 bases, the J end by 2 bases, with 14 bases between. In nucleotides, the CDR3 is TGCGCCAGCAACCAGGGGCAGCCTAACACCGGGGAGCTGTTTTTT. Amino acid sequence: CASNQGQPNTGELFF.